This section outlines one T cell receptor beta chain sequence together with its context. The target antigen is unknown. This sample was included in a study of cytomegalovirus exposure and HLA in healthy donors. Study-level information: A previous analysis identified fewer than 130 million unique TCR beta sequences derived from 180 million or so T cells. Study-wide results and limits: Being productive about 87% or about 30% of the time was typical of most TCR beta V segments in an earlier analysis. Later, TCR association rates were found to vary by HLA locus, highest for DRB1 and lowest for HLA-C.

The PCR ran on 60 Vbeta and 13 Jbeta primers. The protocol was immunoSEQ multiplex PCR, while the TCRdb copy is restricted to in-frame clones and leaves out a portion. Of about 200,000 clones in the sample, 65% to 85% were seen once. The origin of this receptor is a man aged 45-60 years in good health and CMV-seronegative. The sample comprised PBMCs.

The DNA for the CDR3 is TGTGCCAGCAGCTTAGTTGGGACTAGCGGGACAACAGATACGCAGTATTTT. This sequence encodes CASSLVGTSGTTDTQYF. This rearrangement joins TRBV7-2 to TRBJ2-3; 13 bases match TRBD2. CDR3 size: 17 residues. Trimming at V came to 1 base and at J to 3 bases, leaving 4 bases not matched to a gene. Germline CDR1 SGHTA, CDR2 FQGNSA. The full variable domain, its missing parts supplied by reference TRBV7-2 and TRBJ2-3, is GAGVSQSPSNKVTEKGKDVELRCDPISGHTALYWYRQSLGQGLEFLIYFQGNSAPDKSGLPSDRFSAERTGGSVSTLTIQRTQQEDSAVYLCASSLVGTSGTTDTQYFGPGTRLTVL.